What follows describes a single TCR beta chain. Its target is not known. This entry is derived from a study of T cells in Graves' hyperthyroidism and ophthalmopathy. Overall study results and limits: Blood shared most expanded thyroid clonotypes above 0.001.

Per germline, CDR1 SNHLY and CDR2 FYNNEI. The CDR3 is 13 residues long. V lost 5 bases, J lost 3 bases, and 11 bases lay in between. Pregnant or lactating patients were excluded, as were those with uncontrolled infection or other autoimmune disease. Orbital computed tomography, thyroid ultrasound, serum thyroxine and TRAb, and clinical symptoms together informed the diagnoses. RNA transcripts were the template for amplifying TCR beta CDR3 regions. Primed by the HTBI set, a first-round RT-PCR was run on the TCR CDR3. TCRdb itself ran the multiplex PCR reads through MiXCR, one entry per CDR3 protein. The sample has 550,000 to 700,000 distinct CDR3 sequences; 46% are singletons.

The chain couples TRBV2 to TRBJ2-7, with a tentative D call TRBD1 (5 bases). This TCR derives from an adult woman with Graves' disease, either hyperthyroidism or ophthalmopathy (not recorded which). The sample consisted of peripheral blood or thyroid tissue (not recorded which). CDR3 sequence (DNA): TGTGCCAGCAGTACCGACAGTTTCTACGAGCAGTACTTC. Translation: CASSTDSFYEQYF.